These 26 T cell receptor beta chains came from one sample sequenced in a study of Ad26.COV2.S vaccination and SARS-CoV-2 variants. The protocol was immunoSEQ multiplex PCR, while the TCRdb copy is restricted to in-frame clones and leaves out a portion. The sample lists hundreds of thousands of clones; 89% were seen once. Described treatment: roughly 20 received Ad26.COV2.S at low or high dose, single or two shots; about 5 received placebo; per-sample allocation not given. All samples were drawn on day 63, counting from the first vaccine or placebo injection. The specimen was peripheral blood, collected in a trial of Ad26.COV2.S vaccine versus placebo. The receptors derive from a person between 18 and 65 years old who received the Ad26.COV2.S COVID-19 vaccine or a placebo.

This clone was found a few times. The V gene is TRBV5-5, the J gene TRBJ1-1; D perhaps matches TRBD1 (5 bases). The germline gives CDR1 SGHKS, CDR2 YYEKEE (reference sequence). The CDR3 spans 14 residues. V was shortened by 7 bases and J by 3 bases, with 16 bases between the two germline ends. This CDR3 reads CASRDRLWDTEAFF. The CDR3 DNA reads as TGTGCCAGCCGGGACCGACTTTGGGACACTGAAGCTTTCTTT.

The V and J genes are TRBV13 and TRBJ2-5; D is unresolved. V was cut by 5 bases and J by 5 bases, with 12 bases left in between. The CDR3 covers 13 residues. Germline-derived CDR1 and CDR2 are PRHDT and FYEKMQ (reference sequence). The CDR3 loop reads CASSPPLGETQYF. CDR3 in DNA: TGTGCCAGCAGCCCGCCGCTGGGCGAGACCCAGTACTTC.

The genes are TRBV3-1 (or the pseudogene TRBV3-2) and TRBJ1-4, with TRBD1 as a possible D gene (6 bases). CDR3 size: 15 residues. From germline, CDR1 is LGHDT and CDR2 YNNKEL (reference sequence). Trimming stripped 2 bases from V and 4 bases from J, with 11 bases between. The CDR3 DNA sequence: TGTGCCAGCAGCCAACGGGGGGCGAGTAATGAAAAACTGTTTTTT. Encoded protein: CASSQRGASNEKLFF.

This chain links TRBV11-3 with TRBJ1-1, with 11 bases identical to TRBD1. Per the germline V gene, CDR1 is SGHNT and CDR2 is YENEEA. J was trimmed by 5 bases and V by 3 bases; bases with no gene match: 5. This CDR3 is 15 amino acids long. CDR3 residues: CASSFTGTGGTEAFF. Written as DNA, the CDR3 is TGTGCCAGCAGCTTCACTGGGACAGGGGGTACTGAAGCTTTCTTT.

This chain links TRBV7-9 with TRBJ2-7, with 7 bases fitting TRBD1. Germline V CDR1 and CDR2: SEHNR, FQNEAQ (reference sequence). The ends lost 4 bases at V and 0 bases at J; junction bases unmatched: 6. This CDR3 is 15 amino acids long. The CDR3 DNA follows: TGTGCCAGCAGCTCAGGGACAGAATACTCCTACGAGCAGTACTTC. The encoded protein is CASSSGTEYSYEQYF. The full variable domain, completed using reference TRBV7-9 and TRBJ2-7, is DTGVSQNPRHKITKRGQNVTFRCDPISEHNRLYWYRQTLGQGPEFLTYFQNEAQLEKSRLLSDRFSAERPKGSFSTLEIQRTEQGDSAMYLCASSSGTEYSYEQYFGPGTRLTVT.

The chain employs TRBV2 and TRBJ1-2; D call uncertain. CDR1 and CDR2 from the germline V gene are SNHLY and FYNNEI. The CDR3 runs 13 residues. Trimming cost V 4 bases and J 0 bases, with 6 bases left between them. CDR3 sequence (DNA): TGTGCCAGCAGTGGAGCGGCTAACTATGGCTACACCTTC. It codes for CASSGAANYGYTF.

The J gene is TRBJ2-2, the V gene TRBV24-1, with 9 positions matching TRBD1. V lost 3 bases to trimming and J lost 1 base; unmatched junction nucleotides: 2. From germline, CDR1 is KGHDR and CDR2 SFDVKD. There are 16 residues in the CDR3. CDR3 loop: CATSDPGQGNTGELFF. CDR3 coding DNA: TGTGCCACCAGTGATCCGGGACAGGGGAACACCGGGGAGCTGTTTTTT.

The chain uses TRBV4-1 and TRBJ1-5; D call uncertain. V shed 1 base and J shed 4 bases, with 17 bases lying between them. This CDR3 is 17 amino acids long. CDR1 is MGHRA and CDR2 is YSYEKL in the germline V gene. The CDR3 DNA reads TGCGCCAGCAGCCAAGTTCTTGGACCGAGGGTAAATCAGCCCCAGCATTTT. Encoded protein: CASSQVLGPRVNQPQHF.

This chain joins TRBV19 and TRBJ1-1; maybe TRBD1 (5 bases). The CDR3 runs to 14 residues. Trimming took off 5 bases at V and 4 bases at J, with 14 bases between the two ends. Germline values: CDR1 LNHDA, CDR2 SQIVND (reference sequence). This CDR3 is CASSSLTGFTEAFF. CDR3 DNA: TGTGCCAGTAGTTCCCTTACAGGTTTCACTGAAGCTTTCTTT.

The rearrangement joins TRBV2 to TRBJ2-1, with TRBD2 identical over 11 bases. The junction had 8 bases not matched to a gene; V was cut back by 6 bases and J by 4 bases. This CDR3 has 16 amino acids. Germline loops: CDR1 SNHLY, CDR2 FYNNEI. The CDR3: CASSVALAGGYNEQFF. The CDR3 DNA sequence: TGTGCCAGCAGCGTTGCGCTAGCGGGAGGATACAATGAGCAGTTCTTC.

The chain recombines TRBV7-2 with TRBJ2-4; 8 bases line up with TRBD2. Looked up from germline, CDR1 is SGHTA and CDR2 is FQGNSA. V was clipped by 3 bases and J by 11 bases; unmatched bases: 6. There are 13 residues in the CDR3. The CDR3 DNA reads as TGTGCCAGCAGCTTGAAAGTTAGCGGGGTTCAGTACTTC. Translated, it gives CASSLKVSGVQYF.

V usage is TRBV18 and J usage is TRBJ2-3; TRBD2 agrees at 10 bases. This CDR3 spans 18 amino acids. Germline V gives CDR1 KGHSH, CDR2 LQKENI. With 0 bases clipped from V and 1 base from J, the junction kept 7 bases outside the gene matches. The CDR3 region is CASSPPQLAGLRTDTQYF. In DNA, the CDR3 is TGTGCCAGCTCACCACCCCAACTAGCGGGGTTGCGCACAGATACGCAGTATTTT.

The rearrangement links TRBV6-6 to TRBJ1-1; D is possibly TRBD1 (6 bases). The V gene's germline CDR1 is MNHNY and CDR2 SVGAGI (reference sequence). Deletions cut 1 base from V and 5 bases from J, with 14 bases between. This CDR3 comprises 15 residues. The CDR3 bases are TGTGCCAGCAGTTACTATCGGGGGGCGAGGACTGAAGCTTTCTTT. It is translated as CASSYYRGARTEAFF.

This chain links TRBV19 with TRBJ1-5; no definite D call. Per the germline V gene, CDR1 is LNHDA and CDR2 is SQIVND (reference sequence). This CDR3 is 17 amino acids long. The V and J ends lost 1 base and 0 bases respectively, with 13 bases between them. The CDR3 nucleotides read TGTGCCAGTAGTATAGCCCGGACCAGAAATAGCAATCAGCCCCAGCATTTT. Its protein is CASSIARTRNSNQPQHF.

Note on this clone: One end of the junction does not line up with germline, which may come from a read error. The chain carries TRBV28 and TRBJ1-2, with a tentative D call TRBD1 (5 bases). Germline values: CDR1 MDHEN, CDR2 SYDVKM. The CDR3 is 13 residues long. The CDR3 sequence: CASSPRPWGNPHF. In nucleotides, the CDR3 is TGTGCCAGCAGTCCCCGTCCCTGGGGGAACCCCCATTTC.

The chain uses TRBV5-1 and TRBJ1-2; 7 nucleotides agree with TRBD1. The CDR3 is 16 residues long. The V and J ends lost 0 bases and 4 bases, in that order; junction bases with no gene match: 9. Per germline, CDR1 SGHRS and CDR2 YFSETQ. CDR3 sequence (DNA): TGCGCCAGCAGCTTGGCCAGGGACAGCTTTTTCTATGGCTACACCTTC. Its translation: CASSLARDSFFYGYTF. The full variable domain, with the rest looked up from reference TRBV5-1 and TRBJ1-2, is KAGVTQTPRYLIKTRGQQVTLSCSPISGHRSVSWYQQTPGQGLQFLFEYFSETQRNKGNFPGRFSGRQFSNSRSEMNVSTLELGDSALYLCASSLARDSFFYGYTFGSGTRLTVV.

The rearrangement uses TRBV6-5 and TRBJ2-2; TRBD2 matches at 8 bases. J lost 8 bases, V lost 6 bases, and 8 bases had no gene match. In germline, CDR1 is MNHEY, CDR2 SVGAGI. This CDR3 is 14 amino acids long. CDR3 DNA sequence: TGTGCCAGCAGAGGGACTAGGGTGTCGGGGGAGCTGTTTTTT. Protein sequence: CASRGTRVSGELFF.

The CDR3 nucleotides read TGTGCCAGCAGTAGAAACCATGAGCAGTTCTTC. It yields the protein CASSRNHEQFF. The V and J genes are TRBV6-2 or TRBV6-3 and TRBJ2-1; D unclear. The CDR3 is 11 residues long. Germline lookup yields CDR1 MNHEY and CDR2 SVGEGT. Trimming removed 5 bases from V and 8 bases from J, with 7 bases in between.

The chain employs TRBV4-2 and TRBJ2-7; D possibly uses TRBD1 or TRBD2 (7 bases each). In germline, CDR1 is LGHNA, CDR2 YNFKEQ. Trimming removed 0 bases at V and 6 bases at J, with 15 bases between. The CDR3 totals 15 residues. The CDR3 loop is CASSQDYQGGVEQYF. Written as DNA, the CDR3 is TGTGCCAGCAGCCAAGACTACCAGGGGGGGGTCGAGCAGTACTTC.

This clone was detected only a few times. The V and J genes are TRBV9 and TRBJ1-2; 7 bases align to TRBD1. Per the germline V gene, CDR1 is SGDLS and CDR2 is YYNGEE. V lost 4 bases to trimming and J lost 1 base; unmatched junction nucleotides: 4. This CDR3 contains 14 residues. The CDR3 DNA reads as TGTGCCAGCAGCCCTGACAGGGTTAACTATGGCTACACCTTC. Encoded protein: CASSPDRVNYGYTF.

The rearrangement joins TRBV27 to TRBJ2-1, with 13 bases matching TRBD2. CDR1 MNHEY and CDR2 SMNVEV come from the germline V gene (reference sequence). The CDR3 loop spans 15 amino acids. V lost 5 bases and J lost 3; bases outside the gene matches: 1. The CDR3 sequence: CASSGTSGVYNEQFF. Written as DNA, the CDR3 is TGTGCCAGCAGTGGGACTAGCGGGGTCTACAATGAGCAGTTCTTC.

This clone was recorded a few times. The V and J genes are TRBV5-1 and TRBJ1-1, with D possibly matching TRBD1 (5 bases). Trimming took 5 bases from V and 1 from J, leaving 15 bases between them. Germline CDR1 is SGHRS and CDR2 is YFSETQ. The CDR3 is made up of 15 amino acids. CDR3 DNA: TGCGCCAGCAGGGTTCAGGGATTTGGGAACACTGAAGCTTTCTTT. Its translation: CASRVQGFGNTEAFF.

This chain connects TRBV7-9 to TRBJ2-5; no clear D gene. V was trimmed by 5 bases and J by 4 bases, leaving 17 bases between them. CDR1 and CDR2 (germline): SEHNR, FQNEAQ (reference sequence). The CDR3 has 15 residues. Here the CDR3 DNA reads TGTGCCAGCAGCGGCCCGAGGCCTTTTGGAGAGACCCAGTACTTC. It is translated as CASSGPRPFGETQYF.

The chain is built from TRBV4-3 and TRBJ2-2; D may be TRBD1 (6 bases). Germline lookup yields CDR1 LGHNA and CDR2 YSLEER. Trimming shortened V by 0 bases and J by 4 bases, and 15 bases separated the two germline ends. The CDR3 is made up of 17 amino acids. This chain's CDR3 is CASSQDHGWGRTGELFF. The DNA of the CDR3 is TGCGCCAGCAGCCAAGATCACGGGTGGGGGCGCACCGGGGAGCTGTTTTTT.

This chain links TRBV29-1 with TRBJ2-2; 8 positions agree with TRBD1. CDR1 is SQVTM, CDR2 ANQGSEA, per germline. This CDR3 region has 17 residues. V gave up 1 base and J gave up 3 bases; unmatched junction bases: 10. The CDR3 protein is CSVEAGGSSRYTGELFF. The CDR3 region has the DNA TGCAGCGTTGAAGCAGGGGGCTCATCTAGATACACCGGGGAGCTGTTTTTT.

This chain links TRBV7-3 with TRBJ2-4; D might be TRBD1 (6 bases). V was trimmed by 5 bases and J by 4 bases, leaving 12 bases between them. Germline CDR1 is SGHTA and CDR2 is FQGTGA. The length of the CDR3 is 14 residues. The CDR3 nucleotides read TGTGCCAGCAGCGAAGACAGGCTGAAAAACATTCAGTACTTC. Amino acids: CASSEDRLKNIQYF.